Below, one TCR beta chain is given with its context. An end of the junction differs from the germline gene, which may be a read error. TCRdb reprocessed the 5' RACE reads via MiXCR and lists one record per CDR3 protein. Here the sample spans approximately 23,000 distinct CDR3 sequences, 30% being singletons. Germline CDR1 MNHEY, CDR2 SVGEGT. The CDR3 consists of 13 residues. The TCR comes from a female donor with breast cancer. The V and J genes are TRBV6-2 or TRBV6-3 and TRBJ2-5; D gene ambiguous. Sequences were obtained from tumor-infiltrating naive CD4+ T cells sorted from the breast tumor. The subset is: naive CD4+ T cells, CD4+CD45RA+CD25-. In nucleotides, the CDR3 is TGTGCCAGCAGTTACGTCGGTTTGAAGACCCAGCACTTC. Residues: CASSYVGLKTQHF.